The 2 T cell receptor beta chains given below trace back to one sample, sequenced in a study of PD-L1 blockade in urothelial cancer. Indicated time point: pretreatment peripheral blood. Assay used: immunoSEQ multiplex PCR; TCRdb lists only in-frame clones, some missing. The sample holds about 38,000 clones, approximately 80% seen once. The sequenced sample was PBMCs, obtained around atezolizumab (anti-PD-L1) treatment. Receptor source: a man aged 80 or over with urothelial cancer.

This clone was picked up a small number of times. The V gene is TRBV5-1, the J gene TRBJ2-7; tentatively, D is TRBD1 (5 bases). Germline assignment: CDR1 SGHRS and CDR2 YFSETQ. V lost 0 bases, J lost 13 bases, and 20 bases lay in between. CDR3 length: 14 amino acids. CDR3 nucleotide sequence: TGCGCCAGCAGCTTGGAGGTGGGGCAGCCCAGGAGTTACTTC. This translates into CASSLEVGQPRSYF.

The gene calls are TRBV5-1 and TRBJ2-3; D not resolved. The CDR3 loop spans 16 amino acids. V lost 0 bases to trimming and J lost 6 bases, with 17 bases between them. Germline V gives CDR1 SGHRS, CDR2 YFSETQ. The CDR3 here is CASSLGLAVTVDTQYF. Written as DNA, the CDR3 is TGCGCCAGCAGCTTGGGGCTGGCGGTGACGGTGGATACGCAGTATTTT.